Below, 23 T cell receptor beta chains from the same sample are listed, as sequenced in a study of graft-versus-host responses after intestinal transplantation. Clones were read by immunoSEQ multiplex PCR, and TCRdb kept only the in-frame ones, dropping some. The sample shows 99,000 or so clones, 86% of them seen only once. Specimen: PBMCs, collected 255 days after intestinal transplant. All receptors come from a human patient who received an intestinal transplant, so some T cells may come from the graft donor.

V usage is TRBV10-3 and J usage is TRBJ1-1; D unresolved. The CDR3 covers 13 residues. V lost 8 bases and J 1 base, leaving 11 bases between the germline ends. Germline CDR1 ENHRY, CDR2 SYGVKD. The chain's CDR3 is CAIAEKTNTEAFF. CDR3 DNA: TGTGCCATCGCGGAGAAAACGAACACTGAAGCTTTCTTT.

This clone has only a few counts. The chain links TRBV5-4 to TRBJ2-6; D is unclear. Germline V gene data show CDR1 as SGHNT and CDR2 as YYREEE (reference sequence). Trimming took off 2 bases at V and 7 bases at J, with 13 bases between the two ends. CDR3 size: 15 residues. The CDR3 spells CASSFGQKQANVLTF. The DNA for the CDR3 is TGTGCCAGCAGCTTCGGGCAGAAGCAAGCCAACGTCCTGACTTTC.

J is TRBJ1-3 and V is TRBV6-5; D possibly corresponds to TRBD1 (5 bases). Trimming stripped 2 bases from V and 0 bases from J, with 8 bases between. Germline CDR1 is MNHEY and CDR2 is SVGAGI. The CDR3 extends over 15 amino acids. The CDR3 nucleotides are TGTGCCAGCAGTTACAAGGGGTTCTCTGGAAACACCATATATTTT. It translates to CASSYKGFSGNTIYF.

The rearrangement links TRBV4-1 to TRBJ2-1, with D unclear. The CDR3 is made up of 13 amino acids. Germline values: CDR1 MGHRA, CDR2 YSYEKL. The V end lost 0 bases, the J end lost 12 bases, and 12 bases lay between the germline ends. This CDR3 is CASSQEDQDGQFF. The CDR3 DNA sequence: TGCGCCAGCAGCCAAGAGGACCAGGATGGGCAGTTCTTC.

This clone has only a few counts. This rearrangement joins TRBV6-4 to TRBJ1-2; D is uncertain. CDR1 MRHNA and CDR2 SNTAGT come from the germline V gene. Trimming pared 7 bases from V and 0 bases from J, leaving 6 bases between. This CDR3 has 12 residues. For the CDR3, the DNA is TGTGCCAGCAACGCAACTAACTATGGCTACACCTTC. Translating it yields CASNATNYGYTF.

This chain links TRBV2 with TRBJ1-6, with 10 bases fitting TRBD1. Trimming took 5 bases from V and 4 from J; bases not matched to a gene: 11. Per the germline V gene, CDR1 is SNHLY and CDR2 is FYNNEI. CDR3 size: 18 residues. The CDR3: CASSTTGGETLYNSPLHF. The CDR3 coding sequence is TGTGCCAGCAGTACGACAGGGGGCGAGACCCTTTATAATTCACCCCTCCACTTT.

The chain is built from TRBV19 and TRBJ1-5; a weak D match, TRBD1 (6 bases). Trimming took 2 bases from V and 0 from J, leaving 11 bases between them. The CDR3 totals 16 residues. Germline CDR1 is LNHDA and CDR2 is SQIVND (reference sequence). The CDR3 DNA reads TGTGCCAGTAGTATACTGACAGGACCTAGCAATCAGCCCCAGCATTTT. Protein sequence: CASSILTGPSNQPQHF.

Comments on this clone: Its ends do not fully match the called genes, so a read error is possible. The CDR3 DNA is TGTGCCACCAGTAGAGGGGGGAACTATGGCTACACCTTC. The encoded protein is CATSRGGNYGYTF. The chain is built from TRBV6-5 and TRBJ1-2; the D gene is possibly TRBD1 (6 bases). CDR1 and CDR2 (germline): MNHEY, SVGAGI. This CDR3 contains 13 residues.

V usage is TRBV4-2 and J usage is TRBJ2-1; TRBD2 matches 13 bases. The CDR3 runs to 15 residues. After removal of 4 bases from V and 7 bases from J, the junction contained 4 bases not matched to a gene. The V gene's germline CDR1 is LGHNA and CDR2 YNFKEQ. CDR3 sequence reads: CASSPGLAGENEQFF. As DNA, the CDR3 is TGTGCCAGCAGCCCTGGACTAGCGGGAGAAAATGAGCAGTTCTTC.

The chain links TRBV28 to TRBJ2-5; D may be TRBD1 or TRBD2 (6 bases each). V was clipped by 9 bases and J by 3 bases, with 14 bases between them. Germline V lookup: CDR1 MDHEN, CDR2 SYDVKM. The CDR3 has 13 amino acids. CDR3 sequence: CASAPGDKETQYF. The DNA for the CDR3 is TGTGCCAGTGCCCCGGGGGACAAAGAGACCCAGTACTTC.

The chain joins TRBV4-1 to TRBJ2-1; a possible D gene is TRBD2 (5 bases). Germline lookup yields CDR1 MGHRA and CDR2 YSYEKL. The CDR3 runs to 13 residues. Trimming took off 0 bases at V and 10 bases at J, with 10 bases between the two ends. DNA for the CDR3: TGCGCCAGCAGCCAAGAAGGCGAGCGGGAGCAGTTCTTC. It yields the protein CASSQEGEREQFF.

The count of this clone is one. The chain uses TRBV7-6 and TRBJ2-1, with a weak D call TRBD2 (5 bases). This CDR3 spans 18 amino acids. Germline values: CDR1 SGHVS, CDR2 FNYEAQ. Deletions cut 1 base from V and 5 bases from J, with 21 bases between. Here the CDR3 reads CASSLGVKDGVGDNEQFF. CDR3 sequence (DNA): TGTGCCAGCAGCTTAGGAGTCAAGGACGGGGTTGGGGACAATGAGCAGTTCTTC.

This chain joins TRBV10-2 and TRBJ1-1; 7 bases agree with TRBD1. This CDR3 contains 13 residues. Germline V gives CDR1 WSHSY, CDR2 SAAADI. J was trimmed by 1 base and V by 10 bases; bases with no gene match: 6. The CDR3 is CATQGGANTEAFF. Here the CDR3 DNA reads TGCGCCACCCAGGGGGGGGCGAACACTGAAGCTTTCTTT.

CDR3 region: CASTQTATNEKLFF. The CDR3 region has the DNA TGTGCCAGCACCCAGACAGCAACTAATGAAAAACTGTTTTTT. The chain combines TRBV2 with TRBJ1-4; D possibly corresponds to TRBD1 (5 bases). Trimming removed 7 bases at V and 0 bases at J, with 9 bases between. Germline V gene sequence: CDR1 SNHLY, CDR2 FYNNEI. This CDR3 is 14 amino acids long.

The gene calls are TRBV11-2 and TRBJ1-1, with 7 bases matching TRBD1. The CDR3 length is 13 residues. The germline V gene has CDR1 SGHAT and CDR2 FQNNGV. After removal of 4 bases from V and 1 base from J, the junction contained 0 bases not matched to a gene. For the CDR3, the DNA is TGTGCCAGCAGCTGGACAGGGAACACTGAAGCTTTCTTT. It is translated as CASSWTGNTEAFF. Based on the CDR3 plus reference TRBV11-2 and TRBJ1-1, the full variable domain is EAGVAQSPRYKIIEKRQSVAFWCNPISGHATLYWYQQILGQGPKLLIQFQNNGVVDDSQLPKDRFSAERLKGVDSTLKIQPAKLEDSAVYLCASSWTGNTEAFFGQGTRLTVV.

The rearrangement joins TRBV5-1 to TRBJ2-3; a weak D match, TRBD1 (6 bases). The CDR3 is 15 amino acids. Deletions cut 3 bases from V and 6 bases from J, with 17 bases between. The germline gives CDR1 SGHRS, CDR2 YFSETQ. The CDR3 spells CASSSGTHTRDTQYF. For the CDR3, the DNA is TGCGCCAGCAGCTCTGGGACACACACCCGGGATACGCAGTATTTT.

The CDR3 bases are TGTGCCAGCAGCGTTCCGGACGGGAGGGCTGAGCAGTTCTTC. It codes for CASSVPDGRAEQFF. V gene TRBV9 combines with J gene TRBJ2-1; 8 bases are shared with TRBD2. The CDR3 is made up of 14 amino acids. The ends lost 2 bases at V and 9 bases at J; junction bases unmatched: 7. CDR1 is SGDLS and CDR2 is YYNGEE in the germline V gene.

The chain recombines TRBV6-5 with TRBJ2-1, with 8 positions matching TRBD1. Looked up from germline, CDR1 is MNHEY and CDR2 is SVGAGI. The CDR3 spans 15 residues. Trimming cost V 4 bases and J 7 bases; bases outside gene matches: 9. CDR3: CASSFPTGARNEQFF. The CDR3 DNA reads as TGTGCCAGCAGTTTTCCGACAGGGGCACGGAATGAGCAGTTCTTC.

The V gene is TRBV18, the J gene TRBJ2-5; no definite D call. Trimming removed 3 bases from V and 5 bases from J, with 7 bases in between. Germline CDR1 KGHSH, CDR2 LQKENI. The CDR3 covers 12 residues. The CDR3 reads CASSPLGETQYF. The CDR3 nucleotides are TGTGCCAGCTCACCTCTCGGGGAGACCCAGTACTTC.

About this clone: One junction end does not reproduce the germline sequence, and a read error may be involved. The CDR3 DNA reads TGTGCCAGCAGCCAAGGTCCGAAAGTGGAGGTTGCATTT. The encoded protein is CASSQGPKVEVAF. This chain links TRBV14 with TRBJ1-3; D not resolved. There are 13 residues in the CDR3. Germline-derived CDR1 and CDR2 are SGHDN and FVKESK.

V and J are TRBV28 and TRBJ2-1; 7 nucleotides align to TRBD2. V lost 7 bases, J lost 0 bases, and 6 bases stayed unmatched. Looked up from germline, CDR1 is MDHEN and CDR2 is SYDVKM. The CDR3 extends over 15 amino acids. The CDR3 loop reads CASIVAGSSYNEQFF. CDR3 in DNA: TGTGCCAGCATCGTAGCGGGCAGCTCCTACAATGAGCAGTTCTTC.

The chain employs TRBV29-1 and TRBJ2-7; 7 bases fit TRBD1. Germline trimming cut 0 bases from V and 4 bases from J; bases unmatched to any gene: 9. The CDR3 length is 15 residues. In germline, CDR1 is SQVTM, CDR2 ANQGSEA. In DNA, the CDR3 is TGCAGCGTTGAAGAAGAAGGCAGGGGGAATTACGAGCAGTACTTC. Translated: CSVEEEGRGNYEQYF.

The V gene is TRBV7-8, the J gene TRBJ2-1; 8 positions match TRBD1. The CDR3 covers 12 residues. Trimming at V came to 1 base and at J to 15 bases, leaving 5 bases not matched to a gene. Germline CDR1 is SGHVS and CDR2 is FQNEAQ. The DNA for the CDR3 is TGTGCCAGCAGCTTAGGGGCAGGGGGCCCGTTCTTC. Translated: CASSLGAGGPFF.